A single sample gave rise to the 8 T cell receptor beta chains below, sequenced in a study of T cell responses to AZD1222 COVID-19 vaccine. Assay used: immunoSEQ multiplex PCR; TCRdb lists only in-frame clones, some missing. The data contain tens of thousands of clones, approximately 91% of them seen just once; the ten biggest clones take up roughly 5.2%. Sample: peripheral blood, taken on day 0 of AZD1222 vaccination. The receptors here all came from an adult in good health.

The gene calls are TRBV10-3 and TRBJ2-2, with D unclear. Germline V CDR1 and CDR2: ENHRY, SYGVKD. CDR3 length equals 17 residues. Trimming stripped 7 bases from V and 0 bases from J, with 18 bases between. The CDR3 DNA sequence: TGTGCCATCAATTCGGTCCGGGCTTCCGCGAACACCGGGGAGCTGTTTTTT. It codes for CAINSVRASANTGELFF.

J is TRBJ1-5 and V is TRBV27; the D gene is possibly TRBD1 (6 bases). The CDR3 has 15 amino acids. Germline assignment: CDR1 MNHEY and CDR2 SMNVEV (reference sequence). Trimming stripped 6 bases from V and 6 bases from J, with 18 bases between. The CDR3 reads CASRGGGNLAQPQHF. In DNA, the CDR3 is TGTGCCAGCAGAGGAGGGGGAAACTTGGCTCAGCCCCAGCATTTT.

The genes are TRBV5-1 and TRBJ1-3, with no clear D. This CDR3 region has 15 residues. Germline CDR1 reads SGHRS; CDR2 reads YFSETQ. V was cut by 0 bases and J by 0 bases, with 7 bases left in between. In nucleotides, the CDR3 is TGCGCCAGCAGCTTGGTCGGGAGCTCTGGAAACACCATATATTTT. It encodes CASSLVGSSGNTIYF.

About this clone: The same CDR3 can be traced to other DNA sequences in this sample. The CDR3 sequence: CASSSPGRNTEAFF. CDR3 coding DNA: TGCGCCAGCAGCTCTCCAGGGCGGAACACTGAAGCTTTCTTT. The chain recombines TRBV5-1 with TRBJ1-1; D possibly corresponds to TRBD1 (5 bases). Germline loops: CDR1 SGHRS, CDR2 YFSETQ. The CDR3 has 14 residues. V lost 3 bases, J lost 1 base, and 10 bases lay in between.

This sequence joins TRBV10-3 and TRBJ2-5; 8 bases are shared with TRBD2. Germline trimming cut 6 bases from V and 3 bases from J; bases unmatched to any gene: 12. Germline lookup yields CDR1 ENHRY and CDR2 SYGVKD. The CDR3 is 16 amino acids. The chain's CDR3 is CAIREIVAGGKETQYF. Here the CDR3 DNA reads TGTGCCATCAGAGAGATAGTTGCGGGGGGAAAAGAGACCCAGTACTTC.

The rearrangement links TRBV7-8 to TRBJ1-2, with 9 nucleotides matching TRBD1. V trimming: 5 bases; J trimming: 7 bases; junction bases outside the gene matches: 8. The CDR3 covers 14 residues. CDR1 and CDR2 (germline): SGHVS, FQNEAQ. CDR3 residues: CASSAQGQGSGYTF. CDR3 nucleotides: TGTGCCAGCAGCGCTCAGGGACAGGGAAGTGGCTACACCTTC.

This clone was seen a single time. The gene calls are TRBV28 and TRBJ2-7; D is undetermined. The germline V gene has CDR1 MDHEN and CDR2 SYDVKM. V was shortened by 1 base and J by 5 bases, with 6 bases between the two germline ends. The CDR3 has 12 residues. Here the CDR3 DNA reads TGTGCCAGCAGTTTATTAAATGACGAGCAGTACTTC. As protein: CASSLLNDEQYF.

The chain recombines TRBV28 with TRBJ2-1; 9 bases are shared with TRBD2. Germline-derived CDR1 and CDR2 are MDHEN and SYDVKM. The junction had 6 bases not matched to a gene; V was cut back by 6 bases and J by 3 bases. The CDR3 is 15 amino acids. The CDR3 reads CASRSGGMDYNEQFF. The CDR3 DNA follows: TGTGCCAGCAGGAGCGGGGGGATGGACTACAATGAGCAGTTCTTC.